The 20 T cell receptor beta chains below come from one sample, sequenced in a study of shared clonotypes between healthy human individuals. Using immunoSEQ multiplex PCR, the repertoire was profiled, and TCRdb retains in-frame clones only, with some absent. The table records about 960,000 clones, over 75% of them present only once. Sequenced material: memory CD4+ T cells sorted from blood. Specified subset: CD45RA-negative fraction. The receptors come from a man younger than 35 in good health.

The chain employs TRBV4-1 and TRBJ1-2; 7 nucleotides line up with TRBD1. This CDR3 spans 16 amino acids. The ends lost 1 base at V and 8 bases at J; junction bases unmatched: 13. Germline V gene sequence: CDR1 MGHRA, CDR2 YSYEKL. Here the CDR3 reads CASSQGTGVLFGGYTF. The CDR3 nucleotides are TGCGCCAGCAGCCAAGGGACAGGCGTCCTATTCGGGGGCTACACCTTC.

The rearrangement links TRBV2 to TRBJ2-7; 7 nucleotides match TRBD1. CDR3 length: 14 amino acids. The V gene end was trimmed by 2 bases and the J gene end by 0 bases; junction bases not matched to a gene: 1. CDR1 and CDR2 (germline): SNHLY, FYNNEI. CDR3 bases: TGTGCCAGCAGTGAACACAGGGGCTCCTACGAGCAGTACTTC. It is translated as CASSEHRGSYEQYF.

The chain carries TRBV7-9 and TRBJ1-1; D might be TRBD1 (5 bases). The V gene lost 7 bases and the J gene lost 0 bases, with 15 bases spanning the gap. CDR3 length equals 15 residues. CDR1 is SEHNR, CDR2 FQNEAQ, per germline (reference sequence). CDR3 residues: CASINSTELNTEAFF. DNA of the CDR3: TGTGCCAGCATTAACTCGACAGAATTGAACACTGAAGCTTTCTTT.

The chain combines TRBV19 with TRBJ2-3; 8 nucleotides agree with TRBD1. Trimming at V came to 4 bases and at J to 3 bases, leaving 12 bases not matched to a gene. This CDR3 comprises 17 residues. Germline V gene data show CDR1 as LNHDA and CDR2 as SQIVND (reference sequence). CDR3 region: CASSSQGAWDGTDTQYF. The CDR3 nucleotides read TGTGCCAGTAGTAGCCAGGGGGCTTGGGATGGGACAGATACGCAGTATTTT.

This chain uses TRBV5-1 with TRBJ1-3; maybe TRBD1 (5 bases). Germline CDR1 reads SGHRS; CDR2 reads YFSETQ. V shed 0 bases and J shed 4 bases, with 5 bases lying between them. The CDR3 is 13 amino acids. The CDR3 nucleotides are TGCGCCAGCAGCTTGGACAGGGGAAACACCATATATTTT. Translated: CASSLDRGNTIYF. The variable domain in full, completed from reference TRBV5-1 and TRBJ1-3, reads KAGVTQTPRYLIKTRGQQVTLSCSPISGHRSVSWYQQTPGQGLQFLFEYFSETQRNKGNFPGRFSGRQFSNSRSEMNVSTLELGDSALYLCASSLDRGNTIYFGEGSWLTVV.

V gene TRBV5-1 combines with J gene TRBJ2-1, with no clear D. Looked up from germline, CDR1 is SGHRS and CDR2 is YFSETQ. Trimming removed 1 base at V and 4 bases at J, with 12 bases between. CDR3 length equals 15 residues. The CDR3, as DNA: TGCGCCAGCAGCTTGATTGTGGAGTCGTACAATGAGCAGTTCTTC. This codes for CASSLIVESYNEQFF.

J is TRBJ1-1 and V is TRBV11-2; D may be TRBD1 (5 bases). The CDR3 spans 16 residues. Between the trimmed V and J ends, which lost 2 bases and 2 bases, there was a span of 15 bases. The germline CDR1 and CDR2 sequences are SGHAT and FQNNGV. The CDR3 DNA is TGTGCCAGCAGCTTAAAGTGGGGCAACATCAACACTGAAGCTTTCTTT. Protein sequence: CASSLKWGNINTEAFF.

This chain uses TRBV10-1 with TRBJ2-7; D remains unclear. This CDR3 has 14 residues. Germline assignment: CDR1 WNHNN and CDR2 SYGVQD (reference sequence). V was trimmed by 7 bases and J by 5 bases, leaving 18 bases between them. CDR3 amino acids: CASNTSQRLHEQYF. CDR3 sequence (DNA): TGCGCCAGCAATACCTCCCAGAGGTTACACGAGCAGTACTTC.

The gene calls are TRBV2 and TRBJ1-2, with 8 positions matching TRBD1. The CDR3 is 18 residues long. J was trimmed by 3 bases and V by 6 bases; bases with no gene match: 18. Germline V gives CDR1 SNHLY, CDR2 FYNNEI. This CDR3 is CASRGSGQGGGSYYGYTF. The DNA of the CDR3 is TGTGCCAGCAGGGGGAGTGGACAGGGAGGAGGAAGCTACTATGGCTACACCTTC.

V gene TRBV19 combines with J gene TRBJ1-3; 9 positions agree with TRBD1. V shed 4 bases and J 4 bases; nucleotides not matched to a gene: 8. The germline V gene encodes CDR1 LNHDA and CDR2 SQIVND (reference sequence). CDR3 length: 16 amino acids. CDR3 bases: TGTGCCAGTAGTACTAGGGACAGGGAGAACGGAAACACCATATATTTT. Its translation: CASSTRDRENGNTIYF.

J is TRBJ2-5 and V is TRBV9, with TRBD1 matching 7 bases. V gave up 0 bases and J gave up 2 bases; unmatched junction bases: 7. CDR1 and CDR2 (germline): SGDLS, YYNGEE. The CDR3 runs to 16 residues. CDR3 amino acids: CASSVALGRGQETQYF. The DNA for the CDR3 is TGTGCCAGCAGCGTAGCTTTGGGCAGGGGGCAAGAGACCCAGTACTTC.

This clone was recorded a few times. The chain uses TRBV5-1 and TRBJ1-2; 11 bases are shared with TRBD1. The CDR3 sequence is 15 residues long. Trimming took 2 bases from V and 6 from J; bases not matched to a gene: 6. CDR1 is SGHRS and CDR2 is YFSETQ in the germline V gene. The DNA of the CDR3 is TGCGCCAGCAGCTTTGGCGGGACAGGGGGTAATGGCTACACCTTC. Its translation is CASSFGGTGGNGYTF.

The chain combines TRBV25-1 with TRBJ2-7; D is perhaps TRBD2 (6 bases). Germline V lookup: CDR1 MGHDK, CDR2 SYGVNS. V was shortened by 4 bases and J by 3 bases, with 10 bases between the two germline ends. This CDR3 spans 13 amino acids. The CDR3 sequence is CASSVDGGYEQYF. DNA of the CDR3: TGTGCCAGCAGTGTCGACGGGGGCTACGAGCAGTACTTC.

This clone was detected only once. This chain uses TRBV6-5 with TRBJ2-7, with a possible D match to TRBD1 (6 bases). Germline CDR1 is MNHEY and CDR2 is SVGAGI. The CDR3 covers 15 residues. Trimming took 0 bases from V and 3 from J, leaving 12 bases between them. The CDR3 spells CASSYSYTGNYEQYF. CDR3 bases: TGTGCCAGCAGTTACTCTTATACAGGGAACTACGAGCAGTACTTC.

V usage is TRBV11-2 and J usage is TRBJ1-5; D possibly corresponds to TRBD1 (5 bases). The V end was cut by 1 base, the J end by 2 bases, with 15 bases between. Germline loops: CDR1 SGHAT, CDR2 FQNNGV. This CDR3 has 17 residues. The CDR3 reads CASSLGLGAWGNQPQHF. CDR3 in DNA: TGTGCCAGCAGCTTAGGGCTTGGGGCTTGGGGCAATCAGCCCCAGCATTTT.

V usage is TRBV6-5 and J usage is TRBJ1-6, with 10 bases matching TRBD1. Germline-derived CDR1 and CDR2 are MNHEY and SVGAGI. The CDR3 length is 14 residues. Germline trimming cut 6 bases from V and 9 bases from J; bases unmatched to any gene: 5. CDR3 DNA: TGTGCCAGCAGCCCGGGACAGGGGACTTCACCCCTCCACTTT. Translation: CASSPGQGTSPLHF.

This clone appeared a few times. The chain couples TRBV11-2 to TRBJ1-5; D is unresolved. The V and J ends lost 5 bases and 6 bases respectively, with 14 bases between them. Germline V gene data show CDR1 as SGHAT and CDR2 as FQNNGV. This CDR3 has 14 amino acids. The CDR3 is CASSPVAVGQPQHF. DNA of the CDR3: TGTGCCAGCAGCCCTGTGGCGGTGGGTCAGCCCCAGCATTTT. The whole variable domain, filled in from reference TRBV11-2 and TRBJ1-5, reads EAGVAQSPRYKIIEKRQSVAFWCNPISGHATLYWYQQILGQGPKLLIQFQNNGVVDDSQLPKDRFSAERLKGVDSTLKIQPAKLEDSAVYLCASSPVAVGQPQHFGDGTRLSIL.

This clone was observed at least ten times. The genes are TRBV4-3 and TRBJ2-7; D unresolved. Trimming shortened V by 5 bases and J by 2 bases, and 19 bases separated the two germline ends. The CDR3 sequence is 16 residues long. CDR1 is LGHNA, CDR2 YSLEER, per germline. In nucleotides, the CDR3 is TGCGCCAGCAGCGTTTCAGGTTCAGTAAATACCTACGAGCAGTACTTC. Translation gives CASSVSGSVNTYEQYF.

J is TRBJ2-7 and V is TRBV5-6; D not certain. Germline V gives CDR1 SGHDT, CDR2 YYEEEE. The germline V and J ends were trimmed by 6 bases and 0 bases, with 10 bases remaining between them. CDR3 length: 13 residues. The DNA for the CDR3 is TGTGCCAGCACCTCACCAAGCTCCTACGAGCAGTACTTC. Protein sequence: CASTSPSSYEQYF.

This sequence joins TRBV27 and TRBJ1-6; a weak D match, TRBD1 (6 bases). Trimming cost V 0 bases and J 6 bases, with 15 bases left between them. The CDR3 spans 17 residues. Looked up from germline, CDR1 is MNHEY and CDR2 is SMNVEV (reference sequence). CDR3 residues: CASSLSPGGGGNSPLHF. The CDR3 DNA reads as TGTGCCAGCAGTTTATCTCCGGGGGGCGGCGGTAATTCACCCCTCCACTTT.